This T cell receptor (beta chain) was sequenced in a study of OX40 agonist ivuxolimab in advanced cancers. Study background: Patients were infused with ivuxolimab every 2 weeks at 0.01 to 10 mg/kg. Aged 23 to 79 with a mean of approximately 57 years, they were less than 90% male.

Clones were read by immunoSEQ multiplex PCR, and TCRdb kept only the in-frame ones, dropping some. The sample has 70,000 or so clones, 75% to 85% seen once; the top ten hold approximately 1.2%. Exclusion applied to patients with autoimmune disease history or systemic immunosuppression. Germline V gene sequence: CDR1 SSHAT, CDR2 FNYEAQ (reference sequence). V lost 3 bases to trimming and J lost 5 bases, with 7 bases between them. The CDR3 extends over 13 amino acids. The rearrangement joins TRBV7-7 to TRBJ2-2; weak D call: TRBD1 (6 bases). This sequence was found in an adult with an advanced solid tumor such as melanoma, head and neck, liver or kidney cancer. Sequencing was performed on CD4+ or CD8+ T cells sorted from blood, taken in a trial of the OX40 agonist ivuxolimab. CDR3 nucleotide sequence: TGTGCCAGCAGCTTCGACAGGACCGGGGAGCTGTTTTTT. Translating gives CASSFDRTGELFF.